This TCR beta chain was retrieved from a study of T cell responses to AZD1222 COVID-19 vaccine. Overall study results and limits: Only a handful of AZD1222 recipients, more than five in all, had baseline seropositivity. No day 14 peak samples; only post-peak repertoires were characterized.

TCRdb's table, derived via immunoSEQ multiplex PCR, lists solely in-frame clones and lacks some. The data show some 79,000 clones, approximately 83% seen once. Germline CDR1 is LNHDA and CDR2 is SQIVND (reference sequence). Trimming pared 10 bases from V and 6 bases from J, leaving 21 bases between. The CDR3 loop spans 14 amino acids. A note on this clone: Its antigen is unidentified.

This material consisted of peripheral blood, taken 28 days after the second AZD1222 dose. This TCR was recovered from an adult who received the AZD1222 COVID-19 vaccine. The genes are TRBV19 and TRBJ1-2; possibly TRBD1 for D (6 bases). DNA of the CDR3: TGTGCCAAGGAAGCGACAGAGAGGGGGGATGGCTACACCTTC. Translated: CAKEATERGDGYTF.